The clone carrying this T cell receptor (beta chain) was observed a handful of times. Its specificity is unknown. Germline values: CDR1 LGHNA, CDR2 YNFKEQ. This CDR3 spans 15 amino acids. With 0 bases removed from V and 7 bases from J, the gap between germline ends came to 13 bases. The record originates from a study of blood T cells in healthy people across ages. General study results and limits: The study lacked donor CMV status, which possibly confounded expanded clonotype changes. A roughly linear fall in TCR beta diversity per million T cells was seen with increasing age. Unsorted PBMCs prevented conclusive naive versus antigen-experienced comparison.

Donors each provided around 10 milliliters of peripheral blood. With a J-beta primer mix and a sample-barcoded 5' primer, a second PCR ran 7 to 11 cycles. TCRdb re-analysed the 5' RACE reads in MiXCR, keeping a single row per CDR3 protein. The sample gives roughly 1,800,000 distinct CDR3 sequences, around 48% of which show up once; approximately 2.1% is in the top ten. The gene calls are TRBV4-2 and TRBJ2-1, with a possible D match to TRBD2 (6 bases). This clonotype originated in a woman aged 40 to 50 in good health. The source material was blood. The CDR3 region has the DNA TGTGCCAGCAGCCAAGATCAAGGAGGGGTGAATGAGCAGTTCTTC. This sequence encodes CASSQDQGGVNEQFF.